One sample yielded the 20 T cell receptor beta chains listed below, sequenced in a study of a mutant IDH1 vaccine in newly diagnosed glioma. Time point here: week 47, end of study. Doses of 300 ug of mutant IDH1 20-mer peptide were given with topical imiquimod. The method was immunoSEQ multiplex PCR; TCRdb's version includes in-frame clones alone and lacks a portion of them. The sample lists tens of thousands of clones; roughly nine tenths were seen once. Their specific antigens are unknown. Sequences were derived from PBMCs, sampled from a glioma patient whose treatment included an IDH1 peptide vaccine. The receptor source for this set is a woman between 50 and 59 years old with glioma.

The V and J genes are TRBV5-4 and TRBJ1-2; 7 bases match TRBD1. The CDR3 extends over 17 amino acids. Germline CDR1 is SGHNT and CDR2 is YYREEE (reference sequence). V lost 3 bases, J lost 6 bases, and 17 bases stayed unmatched. The CDR3 sequence is CASSSGGLTGLIHGYTF. The DNA for the CDR3 is TGTGCCAGCAGCTCTGGTGGACTGACAGGGTTAATTCATGGCTACACCTTC.

The V call is TRBV18, the J call TRBJ1-3; 8 bases agree with TRBD1. The V gene's germline CDR1 is KGHSH and CDR2 LQKENI. CDR3 length: 15 amino acids. Trimming cost V 4 bases and J 2 bases; bases outside gene matches: 4. CDR3 in DNA: TGTGCCAGCTCACGACAGGGGAACGCTGGAAACACCATATATTTT. Residues: CASSRQGNAGNTIYF.

The rearrangement links TRBV18 to TRBJ2-1, with TRBD2 matching over 10 bases. The CDR3 runs to 16 residues. In germline, CDR1 is KGHSH, CDR2 LQKENI. Unmatched junction bases numbered 8, after V lost 2 bases and J lost 7 bases. CDR3 sequence reads: CASSPTSGRARNEQFF. In DNA form, the CDR3 reads TGTGCCAGCTCACCAACGAGCGGGAGGGCCAGGAATGAGCAGTTCTTC.

The chain joins TRBV5-1 to TRBJ1-1; possibly TRBD1 for D (5 bases). Trimming removed 4 bases at V and 0 bases at J, with 22 bases between. The CDR3 totals 18 residues. Germline CDR1 reads SGHRS; CDR2 reads YFSETQ. DNA for the CDR3: TGCGCCAGCAGCCTGTCCGGAGGCAGGGACGGAGTGAACACTGAAGCTTTCTTT. Translated: CASSLSGGRDGVNTEAFF.

This sequence joins TRBV29-1 and TRBJ2-7; TRBD1 aligns across 7 bases. Germline CDR1 SQVTM, CDR2 ANQGSEA. This CDR3 has 13 amino acids. Unmatched junction bases numbered 2, after V lost 3 bases and J lost 0 bases. The CDR3 reads CSVEGQYSYEQYF. Here the CDR3 DNA reads TGCAGCGTTGAGGGACAGTACTCCTACGAGCAGTACTTC.

The CDR3 sequence is CASSLSVSWDTQYF. The CDR3 coding sequence is TGTGCCAGCAGTTTATCTGTTAGTTGGGATACGCAGTATTTT. V gene TRBV27 combines with J gene TRBJ2-3; D unclear. V lost 0 bases, J lost 6 bases, and 10 bases lay in between. Germline V gene data show CDR1 as MNHEY and CDR2 as SMNVEV (reference sequence). The CDR3 is 14 residues long.

Note on this clone: The sample holds other DNA sequences that translate to the same CDR3. The CDR3 reads CASSQTPNTEAFF. The CDR3 bases are TGTGCCAGCAGTCAGACACCGAACACTGAAGCTTTCTTT. The chain employs TRBV6-1 and TRBJ1-1; D gene unclear. Germline V gene lookup returns CDR1 MNHNS and CDR2 SASEGT. The CDR3 runs 13 residues. Trimming took off 5 bases at V and 1 base at J, with 8 bases between the two ends.

This clone was found once. This chain uses TRBV27 with TRBJ2-7, with 9 nucleotides matching TRBD2. The CDR3 extends over 14 amino acids. Germline lookup yields CDR1 MNHEY and CDR2 SMNVEV (reference sequence). Germline trimming cut 5 bases from V and 3 bases from J; bases unmatched to any gene: 5. The CDR3 DNA reads as TGTGCCAGCAGTGCAATTAGCGGGAGCTACGAGCAGTACTTC. It specifies CASSAISGSYEQYF.

This chain links TRBV10-3 with TRBJ1-4, with TRBD1 matching over 9 bases. CDR1 and CDR2 from the germline V gene are ENHRY and SYGVKD. Trimming cost V 8 bases and J 7 bases; bases outside gene matches: 5. This CDR3 has 13 amino acids. CDR3 sequence reads: CAISGQGSEKLFF. For the CDR3, the DNA is TGTGCCATCTCGGGACAGGGAAGTGAAAAACTGTTTTTT.

The chain couples TRBV19 to TRBJ1-5; TRBD1 is a possible D gene (5 bases). Germline assignment: CDR1 LNHDA and CDR2 SQIVND (reference sequence). The CDR3 is 13 amino acids. Here the CDR3 DNA reads TGTGCGGCGGCGGGGGATAGCAATCAGCCCCAGCATTTT. Translation gives CAAAGDSNQPQHF.

This chain connects TRBV5-1 to TRBJ1-1; no definite D call. The CDR3 loop spans 14 amino acids. Germline CDR1 SGHRS, CDR2 YFSETQ. The V gene lost 1 base and the J gene lost 7 bases, with 14 bases spanning the gap. CDR3 nucleotides: TGCGCCAGCAGCTTGCATACCGTCCGTGGTGAAGCTTTCTTT. It yields the protein CASSLHTVRGEAFF.

This chain uses TRBV5-1 with TRBJ1-2, with D uncertain. V shed 1 base and J shed 5 bases, with 9 bases lying between them. CDR1 SGHRS and CDR2 YFSETQ come from the germline V gene. The CDR3 extends over 13 amino acids. The CDR3 coding sequence is TGCGCCAGCAGCTTGACTGCCCAGTATGGCTACACCTTC. It translates to CASSLTAQYGYTF.

The CDR3: CASSLTQHMNTEAFF. CDR3 bases: TGTGCCAGCAGCTTGACCCAGCACATGAACACTGAAGCTTTCTTT. The chain joins TRBV7-8 to TRBJ1-1, with D unresolved. Germline lookup yields CDR1 SGHVS and CDR2 FQNEAQ. The CDR3 runs 15 residues. With 3 bases removed from V and 0 bases from J, the gap between germline ends came to 11 bases.

V and J are TRBV10-3 and TRBJ1-6; 9 bases fit TRBD1. J was trimmed by 7 bases and V by 5 bases; bases with no gene match: 6. CDR3 length equals 15 residues. Germline values: CDR1 ENHRY, CDR2 SYGVKD. CDR3 sequence (DNA): TGTGCCATCAGTTCCCAGGACAGGGGCAATTCACCCCTCCACTTT. It yields the protein CAISSQDRGNSPLHF.

This clone was counted only a few times. V and J are TRBV25-1 and TRBJ1-4; D is unresolved. Germline values: CDR1 MGHDK, CDR2 SYGVNS. The CDR3 is 16 residues long. V lost 0 bases and J 3 bases, leaving 11 bases between the germline ends. CDR3: CASSEYKGLANEKLFF. CDR3 sequence (DNA): TGTGCCAGCAGTGAATATAAGGGTTTGGCTAATGAAAAACTGTTTTTT.

The chain carries TRBV28 and TRBJ2-3; no clear D gene. In germline, CDR1 is MDHEN, CDR2 SYDVKM. Deletions cut 3 bases from V and 1 base from J, with 8 bases between. CDR3 length equals 14 residues. The CDR3 loop reads CASSFLSGTDTQYF. Here the CDR3 DNA reads TGTGCCAGCAGTTTTTTGTCAGGCACAGATACGCAGTATTTT.

The rearrangement joins TRBV5-1 to TRBJ2-6; 7 bases are a match to TRBD2. This CDR3 contains 16 residues. Trimming removed 6 bases from V and 1 base from J; junction bases left unmatched: 7. Per germline, CDR1 SGHRS and CDR2 YFSETQ. The CDR3 DNA is TGCGCCAGCACAGGCAGGGAGGGGTCTGGGGCCAACGTCCTGACTTTC. Translating it yields CASTGREGSGANVLTF.

The CDR3 spells CASNPGQGDHF. The CDR3 bases are TGTGCCAGTAATCCGGGTCAGGGAGACCACTTT. V usage is TRBV19 and J usage is TRBJ1-6; possibly TRBD1 for D (5 bases). The V and J ends lost 7 bases and 18 bases respectively, with 16 bases between them. Germline CDR1 is LNHDA and CDR2 is SQIVND (reference sequence). CDR3 length: 11 amino acids.

A few counts support this clone. The junction departs from the called germline gene at one end, perhaps through a read error. The chain couples TRBV5-1 to TRBJ2-2; D may be TRBD1 (5 bases). Germline values: CDR1 SGHRS, CDR2 YFSETQ. This CDR3 spans 14 amino acids. CDR3 sequence (DNA): TGCGCCAGCAGTTTAGCAGGGAACGCCGGGGAGCTGTTTTTT. Its translation: CASSLAGNAGELFF.

This rearrangement joins TRBV6-1 to TRBJ1-4; possible D gene TRBD1, 5 bases. The CDR3 is 15 residues long. CDR1 is MNHNS, CDR2 SASEGT, per germline. Trimming stripped 5 bases from V and 4 bases from J, with 14 bases between. The CDR3 reads CASSFRDGGNEKLFF. Written as DNA, the CDR3 is TGTGCCAGCAGTTTCCGGGACGGGGGTAATGAAAAACTGTTTTTT.